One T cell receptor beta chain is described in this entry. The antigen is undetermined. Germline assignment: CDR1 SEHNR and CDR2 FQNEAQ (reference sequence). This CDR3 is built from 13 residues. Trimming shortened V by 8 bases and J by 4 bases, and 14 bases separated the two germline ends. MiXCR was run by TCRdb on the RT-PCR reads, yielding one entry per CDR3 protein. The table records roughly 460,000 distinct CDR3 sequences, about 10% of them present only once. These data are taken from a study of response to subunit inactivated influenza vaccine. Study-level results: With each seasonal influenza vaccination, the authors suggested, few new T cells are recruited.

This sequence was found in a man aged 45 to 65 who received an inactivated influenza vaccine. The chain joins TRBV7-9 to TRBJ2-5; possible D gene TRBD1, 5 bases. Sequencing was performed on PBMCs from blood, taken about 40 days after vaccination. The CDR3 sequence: CASVGELLETQYF. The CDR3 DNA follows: TGTGCCAGCGTAGGGGAATTATTAGAGACCCAGTACTTC.